The entry that follows covers one T cell receptor beta chain sequence. The data were obtained in a study of Ad26.COV2.S vaccination and SARS-CoV-2 variants. Regarding treatment: over 15 received Ad26.COV2.S at low or high dose, single or two shots; several received placebo; per-sample allocation not given. Specimens were obtained on day 63 following the first vaccine or placebo injection. The repertoire was sequenced with immunoSEQ multiplex PCR; TCRdb's copy has only in-frame clones and lacks some. Among some 350,000 clones listed, around 90% were seen once. CDR1 is SGHVS, CDR2 FQNEAQ, per germline. V was cut by 5 bases and J by 2 bases, with 22 bases left in between. CDR3 length: 18 residues.

This TCR was sampled from a person between 18 and 60 years old who received the Ad26.COV2.S COVID-19 vaccine or a placebo. The starting material was peripheral blood, obtained in a trial of Ad26.COV2.S vaccine versus placebo. The rearrangement links TRBV7-8 to TRBJ1-3; weak D call: TRBD1 (5 bases). CDR3 DNA sequence: TGTGCCAGCAGCCTCAGCCGGGGCCCGGAGGGGACTGGAAACACCATATATTTT. It specifies CASSLSRGPEGTGNTIYF.